The source of this T cell receptor beta chain is a study of blood T cell repertoires in COVID-19. Study overall: Spain, Italy and the United States supplied samples that represented acute and convalescent COVID-19.

Unmatched junction bases numbered 11, after V lost 7 bases and J lost 0 bases. This CDR3 has 16 residues. Germline CDR1 and CDR2: MDHEN and SYDVKM. In the study's own analysis: Scientists estimated how many nucleated cells there were by amplifying reference gene primers. Method: immunoSEQ multiplex PCR; TCRdb's copy keeps in-frame clones and lacks some. For V, J and clone size, that table is used; D and trimming come from the DNA. The profile shows fewer than 85,000 clones, over 70% of them singletons. This receptor was identified in a man aged 45-65 years with active COVID-19. Input material: peripheral blood. The rearrangement links TRBV28 to TRBJ1-2, with TRBD1 matching over 7 bases. The DNA of the CDR3 is TGTGCCAGCACTCTCGACAGGGCGACAGCTAACTATGGCTACACCTTC. It yields the protein CASTLDRATANYGYTF.